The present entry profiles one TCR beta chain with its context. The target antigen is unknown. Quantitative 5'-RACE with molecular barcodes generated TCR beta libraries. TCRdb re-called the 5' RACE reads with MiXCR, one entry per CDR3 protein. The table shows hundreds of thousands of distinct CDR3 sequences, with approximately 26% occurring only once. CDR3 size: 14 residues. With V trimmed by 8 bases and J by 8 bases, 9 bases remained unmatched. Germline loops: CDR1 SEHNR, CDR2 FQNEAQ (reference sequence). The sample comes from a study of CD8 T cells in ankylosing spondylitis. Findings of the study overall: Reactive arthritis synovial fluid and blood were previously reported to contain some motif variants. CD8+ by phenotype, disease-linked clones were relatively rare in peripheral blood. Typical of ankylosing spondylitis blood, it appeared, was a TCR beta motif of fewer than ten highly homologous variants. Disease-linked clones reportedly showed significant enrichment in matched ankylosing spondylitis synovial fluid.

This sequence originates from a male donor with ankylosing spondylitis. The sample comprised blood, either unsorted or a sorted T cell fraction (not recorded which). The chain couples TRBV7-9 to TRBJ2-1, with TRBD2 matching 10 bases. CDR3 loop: CASALAGVRDEQFF. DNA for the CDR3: TGTGCCAGCGCCCTAGCGGGAGTACGGGATGAGCAGTTCTTC.